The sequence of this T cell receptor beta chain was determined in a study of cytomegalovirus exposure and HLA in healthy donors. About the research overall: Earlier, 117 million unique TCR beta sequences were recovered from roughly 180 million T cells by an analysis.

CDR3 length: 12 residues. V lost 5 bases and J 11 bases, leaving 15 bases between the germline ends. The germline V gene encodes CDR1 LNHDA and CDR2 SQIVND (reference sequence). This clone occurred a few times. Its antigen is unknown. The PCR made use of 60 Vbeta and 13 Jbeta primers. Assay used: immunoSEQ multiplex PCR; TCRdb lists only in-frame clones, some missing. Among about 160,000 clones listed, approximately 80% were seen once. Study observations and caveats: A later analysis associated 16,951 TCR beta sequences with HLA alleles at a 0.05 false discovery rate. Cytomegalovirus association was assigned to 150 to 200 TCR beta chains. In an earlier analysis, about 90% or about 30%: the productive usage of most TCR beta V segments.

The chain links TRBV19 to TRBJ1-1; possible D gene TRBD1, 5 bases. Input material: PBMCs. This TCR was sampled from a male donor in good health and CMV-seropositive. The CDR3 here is CASSVVQGGAFF. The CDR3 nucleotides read TGTGCCAGTAGTGTAGTCCAGGGTGGCGCTTTCTTT. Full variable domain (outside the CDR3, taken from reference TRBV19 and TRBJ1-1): DGGITQSPKYLFRKEGQNVTLSCEQNLNHDAMYWYRQDPGQGLRLIYYSQIVNDFQKGDIAEGYSVSREKKESFPLTVTSAQKNPTAFYLCASSVVQGGAFFGQGTRLTVV.